A selection of T cell receptor beta chains follows, all from one sample in a study of cytomegalovirus exposure and HLA in healthy donors. Here immunoSEQ multiplex PCR was the method, and the copy in TCRdb shows in-frame clones only, minus some. The sample yields approximately 240,000 clones, around 80% seen once. Sequencing was done on a sample of PBMCs. The receptor set was obtained from a woman between 55 and 75 years old in good health and CMV-seropositive. The CDR3 runs from the conserved cysteine through the conserved F or W. The D gene is left open where the match is weak. The size field is filled for only some rows; it gives once, few, many or a size class.

>TRBV6-1|NA|NA|TRBJ2-5
TGTGCCAGCCGAAGAGAACTTTGGACCCAGTACTTC
CASRRELWTQYF
>TRBV11-2|NA|TRBD1|TRBJ2-6
TGTGCCAGCAGCTCCCCGGACAGGGACGGTGGGGCCAACGTCCTGACTTTC
CASSSPDRDGGANVLTF
>TRBV5-1|NA|TRBD2|TRBJ2-7
TGCGCCAGCAGCCCCGGGACTAGCGGCTACGAGCAGTACTTC
CASSPGTSGYEQYF
>TRBV2|few|NA|TRBJ1-4
TGTGCCACCCGTAGAGGTCCGGAGGAAAAACTGTTTTTT
CATRRGPEEKLFF
>TRBV27|NA|TRBD1|TRBJ2-5
TGTGCCAGCAGTTTATCACACCCACGGACAGGGGCGATAAAGACCCAGTACTTC
CASSLSHPRTGAIKTQYF
>TRBV30|NA|NA|TRBJ2-7
TGTGCCTGGAGTGAAACCTTAAGCATCCACGAGCAGTACTTC
CAWSETLSIHEQYF
>TRBV10-3|NA|TRBD1|TRBJ1-5
TGTGCCATCAGCGAAGGACAGGGCAGTACCTTAGGTCAGCCCCAGCATTTT
CAISEGQGSTLGQPQHF
>TRBV5-8|few|NA|TRBJ1-2
TGTGCCAGCAGGTCCCGTCGGGTAATATATGGCTACACCTTC
CASRSRRVIYGYTF
>TRBV5-4|NA|TRBD2|TRBJ2-7
TGTGCCAGCAGCTTCGGCGGGAGGGGAAGCTACGAGCAGTACTTC
CASSFGGRGSYEQYF
>TRBV6-1|few|NA|TRBJ1-3
TGTGCCAGCAGTACCGCGAGGAGCGGTGGAAACACCATATATTTT
CASSTARSGGNTIYF
>TRBV6-5|NA|TRBD1|TRBJ2-7
TGTGCCAGCGCCCCCGGGACAGGGGGCCACGAGCAGTATTTC
CASAPGTGGHEQYF
>TRBV14|NA|TRBD1|TRBJ1-5
TGTGCCAGCAGCCAAGATTATGACAGGGGAAGCAATCAGCCCCAGCATTTT
CASSQDYDRGSNQPQHF
>TRBV5-4|NA|NA|TRBJ2-1
TGTGCCAGCAGCTTCGCGGGGGCCTCCTACAATGAGCAGTTCTTC
CASSFAGASYNEQFF
>TRBV2|NA|NA|TRBJ2-1
TGTGCCAGCAGTGACCCGACAGGAAGCTCCTACAATGAGCAGTTCTTC
CASSDPTGSSYNEQFF
>TRBV5-8|NA|TRBD1|TRBJ2-7
TGTGCCAGCAGCTTGGACAGGGGCCTAAGCTACGAGCAGTACTTC
CASSLDRGLSYEQYF
>TRBV28|NA|TRBD1|TRBJ2-7
TGTGCCAGCAGAACACTCGTGGGACAGGGGAAAAGCGAGCAGTACTTC
CASRTLVGQGKSEQYF
>TRBV11-2|NA|NA|TRBJ2-3
TGTGCCAGCAGCCTCATGGACAGTGATACGCAGTATTTT
CASSLMDSDTQYF
>TRBV27|few|TRBD1|TRBJ1-2
TGTGCCAGCAGTACTCAGGGGGCGTTTGACTACACCTTC
CASSTQGAFDYTF
>TRBV7-3|NA|TRBD1|TRBJ1-6
TGTGCCAGCAGCTCCCGGACAGGGTGGAATTCACCCCTCCACTTT
CASSSRTGWNSPLHF
>TRBV4-1|few|TRBD2|TRBJ2-5
TGCGCCAGCAGCCAAGTTGGACTAGCGGGGTCAGAGACCCAGTACTTC
CASSQVGLAGSETQYF